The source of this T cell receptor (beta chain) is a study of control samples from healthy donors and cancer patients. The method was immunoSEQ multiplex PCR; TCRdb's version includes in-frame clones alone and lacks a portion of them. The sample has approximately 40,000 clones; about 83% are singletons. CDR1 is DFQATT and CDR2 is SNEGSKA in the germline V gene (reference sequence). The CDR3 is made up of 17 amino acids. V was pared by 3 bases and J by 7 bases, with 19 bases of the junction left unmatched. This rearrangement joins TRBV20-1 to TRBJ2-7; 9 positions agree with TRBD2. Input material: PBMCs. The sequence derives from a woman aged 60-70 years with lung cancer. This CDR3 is CSASNPGREGLALEQYF. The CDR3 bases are TGCAGTGCTAGTAATCCCGGGCGGGAGGGCCTTGCCCTTGAGCAGTACTTC.